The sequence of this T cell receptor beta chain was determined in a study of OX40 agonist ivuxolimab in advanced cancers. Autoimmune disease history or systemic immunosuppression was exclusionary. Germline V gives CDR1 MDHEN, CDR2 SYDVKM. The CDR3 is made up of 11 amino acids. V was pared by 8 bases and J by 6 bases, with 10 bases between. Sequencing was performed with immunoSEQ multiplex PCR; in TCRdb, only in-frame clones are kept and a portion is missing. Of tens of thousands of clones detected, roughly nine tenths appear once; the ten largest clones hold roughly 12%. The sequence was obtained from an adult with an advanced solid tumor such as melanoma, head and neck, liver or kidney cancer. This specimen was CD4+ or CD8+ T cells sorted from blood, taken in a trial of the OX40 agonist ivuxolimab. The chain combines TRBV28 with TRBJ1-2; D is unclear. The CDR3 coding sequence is TGTGCCAGCGGACTATTCGATGGCTACACCTTC. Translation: CASGLFDGYTF.